One T cell receptor (beta chain) is described in this entry. In the authors' workflow: For nucleated cells, counts were estimated from reference gene primer amplification. The repertoire was sequenced with immunoSEQ multiplex PCR; TCRdb's copy has only in-frame clones and lacks some. V, J and clone size were drawn from that table, and D and trimming were deduced from the DNA. Among 95,000 to 130,000 clones listed, around 80% were seen once. The sample belongs to a study of blood T cell repertoires in COVID-19. The V gene end was trimmed by 4 bases and the J gene end by 8 bases; junction bases not matched to a gene: 6. This CDR3 has 15 residues. Looked up from germline, CDR1 is SGHNT and CDR2 is YYREEE (reference sequence).

The gene calls are TRBV5-4 and TRBJ2-1, with 13 bases that match TRBD2. Sequencing input: peripheral blood. The receptor comes from a man between 65 and 85 years old with active or convalescent COVID-19. CDR3: CASSTGLAGVYEQFF. The CDR3 bases are TGTGCCAGCAGCACCGGACTAGCGGGGGTTTATGAGCAGTTCTTC.